This TCR beta chain appears in the sequencing data of a study of blood T cell repertoires in COVID-19. Participants were aged about 18 to 100 years from 20 to 30 US areas. Allocation to cohorts depended on clinical history reported by the participants. Recovery among Cohort 3 donors was established by two negative PCRs, clearance, or symptom resolution. There are 13 residues in the CDR3. Per germline, CDR1 DFQATT and CDR2 SNEGSKA (reference sequence). The ends lost 3 bases at V and 5 bases at J; junction bases unmatched: 4. The authors' processing: Scientists estimated how many nucleated cells there were by amplifying reference gene primers. This table comes from immunoSEQ multiplex PCR, and its TCRdb copy is limited to in-frame clones, with some not included. From that table come the V and J calls and clone size; the DNA was used to work out D and trimming. The sample includes approximately 490,000 clones, roughly nine tenths seen only once; the top ten take 8% to 9.5%.

Specimen: PBMCs or T cells enriched from blood (not recorded which). This rearrangement joins TRBV20-1 to TRBJ1-2; 9 bases fit TRBD1. This sequence was found in a woman aged 55-69 years who had recovered from COVID-19. The CDR3 is CSASWTGDYGYTF. In nucleotides, the CDR3 is TGCAGTGCTAGTTGGACAGGGGATTATGGCTACACCTTC.